The entry below describes one T cell receptor (beta chain). Its antigen is unknown. The primer mix had 60 Vbeta and 13 Jbeta primers. Libraries were prepared by immunoSEQ multiplex PCR; TCRdb keeps only in-frame clonotypes and omits some of them. The sample consists of around 150,000 clones, 80% of them appearing once. The CDR3 loop spans 14 amino acids. V was trimmed by 1 base and J by 5 bases, leaving 9 bases between them. Looked up from germline, CDR1 is KGHSH and CDR2 is LQKENI. This sample was taken from a study of cytomegalovirus exposure and HLA in healthy donors. Study-wide results and caveats: It emerged from a later analysis that several of the most significant clusters appeared to be linked to common viral pathogens. TCR beta V segments were, for the most part, productive about 87% or about 30% of the time in an earlier analysis.

The receptor was isolated from a woman aged 50 to 65 in good health and CMV-seronegative. The sequenced material came from PBMCs. The V and J genes are TRBV18 and TRBJ1-5; possible D gene TRBD1, 5 bases. CDR3 in DNA: TGTGCCAGCTCACCACTAGGGACTGATCAGCCCCAGCATTTT. Amino acids: CASSPLGTDQPQHF.